What follows are 13 T cell receptor beta chains derived from one specimen sequenced in a study of T cells in Graves' hyperthyroidism and ophthalmopathy. Amplification targeted TCR beta CDR3 regions from RNA transcripts. The TCR CDR3 first-round RT-PCR relied on the HTBI primer set. Each CDR3 protein gets one entry after TCRdb re-called the multiplex PCR reads with MiXCR. The sample holds a few hundred thousand distinct CDR3 sequences, roughly 15% seen once. Material: blood. Receptors originate from a woman aged 60-70 years with Graves' ophthalmopathy.

The J gene is TRBJ2-3, the V gene TRBV3-1, with unresolved D. The CDR3 runs to 13 residues. Trimming removed 0 bases at V and 3 bases at J, with 4 bases between. CDR1 and CDR2 (germline): LGHDT, YNNKEL (reference sequence). The chain's CDR3 is CASSQDNTDTQYF. Written as DNA, the CDR3 is TGTGCCAGCAGCCAAGATAATACAGATACGCAGTATTTT.

This clonotype was observed many times. The V and J genes are TRBV28 and TRBJ1-5; D not resolved. The CDR3 is 17 amino acids. The V gene's germline CDR1 is MDHEN and CDR2 SYDVKM. The V and J ends lost 5 bases and 0 bases respectively, with 17 bases between them. The CDR3 DNA sequence: TGTGCCAGCAGTCCCACTTCGTTAGTTTATAGCAATCAGCCCCAGCATTTT. Its translation: CASSPTSLVYSNQPQHF.

This clonotype was seen ten or more times. J is TRBJ1-2 and V is TRBV3-1; maybe TRBD1 (5 bases). Deletions cut 1 base from V and 7 bases from J, with 10 bases between. This CDR3 is 13 amino acids long. Germline-derived CDR1 and CDR2 are LGHDT and YNNKEL (reference sequence). The CDR3 spells CASSQGSGAGYTF. The CDR3 DNA is TGTGCCAGCAGCCAAGGTAGCGGGGCTGGCTACACCTTC.

This clonotype came up many times. The genes are TRBV11-2 and TRBJ2-1, with unresolved D. CDR3 length: 12 amino acids. V was cut by 1 base and J by 10 bases, with 8 bases left in between. Germline-derived CDR1 and CDR2 are SGHAT and FQNNGV. The CDR3 sequence: CASSLAAEEQFF. CDR3 sequence (DNA): TGTGCCAGCAGCTTAGCTGCGGAAGAGCAGTTCTTC.

This clonotype was recorded at least ten times. CDR3 loop: CASSLVGGQAYEQYF. Written as DNA, the CDR3 is TGTGCCAGCAGCTTGGTTGGGGGGCAGGCCTACGAGCAGTACTTC. V is TRBV5-5 and J is TRBJ2-7; D may correspond to TRBD1 or TRBD2 (6 bases each). Trimming took off 0 bases at V and 2 bases at J, with 12 bases between the two ends. This CDR3 is 15 amino acids long. Germline CDR1 and CDR2: SGHKS and YYEKEE (reference sequence).

This clonotype has ten or more counts. V and J are TRBV11-2 and TRBJ1-3; D uncertain. The CDR3 is 15 amino acids. Germline CDR1 reads SGHAT; CDR2 reads FQNNGV. V gave up 5 bases and J gave up 1 base, with 12 bases separating them. The CDR3 protein is CASSPRTRSGNTIYF. DNA for the CDR3: TGTGCCAGCAGCCCCCGGACGAGATCTGGAAACACCATATATTTT.

This clonotype was recorded a few times. The rearrangement joins TRBV5-1 to TRBJ2-5; 9 positions match TRBD2. Germline values: CDR1 SGHRS, CDR2 YFSETQ. Germline trimming cut 2 bases from V and 2 bases from J; bases unmatched to any gene: 7. This CDR3 region has 16 residues. The CDR3 DNA reads as TGCGCCAGCAGCTTTAATTTAGCGGGAGCTCAAGAGACCCAGTACTTC. It translates to CASSFNLAGAQETQYF.

At least ten counts were recorded for this clonotype. V gene TRBV11-3 combines with J gene TRBJ2-5; 13 nucleotides agree with TRBD2. Germline trimming cut 4 bases from V and 5 bases from J; bases unmatched to any gene: 10. The CDR3 is made up of 17 amino acids. The germline V gene encodes CDR1 SGHNT and CDR2 YENEEA. CDR3 loop: CASSSGRTSGSEETQYF. The DNA of the CDR3 is TGTGCCAGCAGCTCAGGACGGACTAGCGGGAGTGAGGAGACCCAGTACTTC.

The chain is built from TRBV6-1 and TRBJ2-3; 8 nucleotides match TRBD1. Germline CDR1 reads MNHNS; CDR2 reads SASEGT. The J segment lost 0 bases and the V segment lost 10 bases, leaving 12 bases of the junction unmatched. The CDR3 runs to 16 residues. For the CDR3, the DNA is TGTGCCATCTCCGGGACAGGTCTATCTAGCACAGATACGCAGTATTTT. Translation gives CAISGTGLSSTDTQYF.

Notes on this clonotype: At one boundary the junction diverges from the germline segment, which might be a read error. The chain has TRBV28 and TRBJ2-7, with D maybe TRBD2 (5 bases). This CDR3 is 12 amino acids long. Germline-derived CDR1 and CDR2 are MDHEN and SYDVKM. The CDR3 coding sequence is TGTGCCAGCCTAAGCGGTTTTTACGAGCAGTGCTTC. Amino acid sequence: CASLSGFYEQCF. Supplemented by reference TRBV28 and TRBJ2-7, the full variable domain reads DVKVTQSSRYLVKRTGEKVFLECVQDMDHENMFWYRQDPGLGLRLIYFSYDVKMKEKGDIPEGYSVSREKKERFSLILESASTNQTSMYLCASLSGFYEQCFGPGTRLTVT.

This clonotype was counted ten times or more. The rearrangement uses TRBV10-3 and TRBJ2-5, with 13 bases aligning to TRBD2. After removal of 6 bases from V and 1 base from J, the junction contained 2 bases not matched to a gene. Germline-derived CDR1 and CDR2 are ENHRY and SYGVKD. The CDR3 length is 15 residues. In DNA form, the CDR3 reads TGTGCCATCAGCCGGACTAGCGGGAGCCAAGAGACCCAGTACTTC. It translates to CAISRTSGSQETQYF.

This clonotype was detected many times. The chain couples TRBV5-1 to TRBJ2-1; possible D gene TRBD1, 5 bases. CDR1 and CDR2 (germline): SGHRS, YFSETQ. The CDR3 covers 15 residues. Trimming took off 3 bases at V and 10 bases at J, with 20 bases between the two ends. The chain's CDR3 is CASSWGGLPEEEQFF. The CDR3 DNA sequence: TGCGCCAGCAGCTGGGGCGGTCTCCCTGAAGAAGAGCAGTTCTTC.

CDR3 sequence: CAWSGGRDQPQHF. CDR3 DNA: TGTGCCTGGAGTGGGGGGCGAGATCAGCCCCAGCATTTT. J is TRBJ1-5 and V is TRBV30; tentatively, D is TRBD1 (6 bases). Deletions cut 1 base from V and 5 bases from J, with 9 bases between. The germline V gene encodes CDR1 GTSNPN and CDR2 SVGIG (reference sequence). This CDR3 has 13 amino acids.